One and the same sample provided the 20 T cell receptor beta chains below, sequenced in a study of shared clonotypes between healthy human individuals. The assay was immunoSEQ multiplex PCR, and TCRdb's table has in-frame clones only and misses some. The sample holds 2 million to 2.5 million clones, around 95% seen once. The specimen sequenced was naive CD4+ T cells sorted from blood. As for subset: CD45RA+ positively selected. The source of these receptors is a man aged 18 to 35 in good health.

This chain links TRBV7-6 with TRBJ2-3, with 8 bases lining up with TRBD1. CDR3 size: 16 residues. Germline values: CDR1 SGHVS, CDR2 FNYEAQ. With 5 bases clipped from V and 4 bases from J, the junction kept 11 bases outside the gene matches. DNA of the CDR3: TGTGCCAGCAGCGTCACTAGCCCAGGGGGCCCAGATACGCAGTATTTT. Its translation is CASSVTSPGGPDTQYF.

DNA of the CDR3: TGTGCCAGCAGTTACAGCCCCGGGATGCCGGACGAGCAGTACTTC. Translation gives CASSYSPGMPDEQYF. This sequence joins TRBV6-5 and TRBJ2-7, with a tentative D call TRBD2 (5 bases). Trimming removed 2 bases at V and 5 bases at J, with 16 bases between. This CDR3 spans 15 amino acids. Germline CDR1 MNHEY, CDR2 SVGAGI.

The CDR3: CASSLSEGPYEQYF. CDR3 coding DNA: TGCGCCAGCAGCTTGTCGGAGGGACCCTACGAGCAGTACTTC. The J gene is TRBJ2-7, the V gene TRBV5-1; D is perhaps TRBD2 (6 bases). Trimming took 1 base from V and 2 from J, leaving 10 bases between them. In germline, CDR1 is SGHRS, CDR2 YFSETQ. The length of the CDR3 is 14 residues.

This clone appeared once. The chain uses TRBV9 and TRBJ2-7; 11 nucleotides align to TRBD2. The trim removed 0 bases at V and 9 bases at J, leaving 14 bases unmatched. The CDR3 length is 17 residues. Germline assignment: CDR1 SGDLS and CDR2 YYNGEE. In DNA, the CDR3 is TGTGCCAGCAGCGTAGGAGGAGGCTGGGGACTAGCGGAAGGGCAGTACTTC. Translating gives CASSVGGGWGLAEGQYF.

This clone was seen a single time. The CDR3 bases are TGTGCCTGGAGTGTAGGGGGGTTGGGGAATTCACCCCTCCACTTT. The encoded protein is CAWSVGGLGNSPLHF. The chain joins TRBV30 to TRBJ1-6; tentative D call: TRBD1 (6 bases). The CDR3 is made up of 15 amino acids. Germline CDR1 reads GTSNPN; CDR2 reads SVGIG (reference sequence). With 0 bases removed from V and 7 bases from J, the gap between germline ends came to 13 bases.

This clone was found once. The CDR3 DNA follows: TGTGCCAGCACCCCCGGGGTGATTAATTCCTACGAGCAGTACTTC. Translating gives CASTPGVINSYEQYF. The chain uses TRBV28 and TRBJ2-7; D possibly corresponds to TRBD2 (5 bases). This CDR3 comprises 15 residues. Germline CDR1 and CDR2: MDHEN and SYDVKM. Trimming pared 7 bases from V and 1 base from J, leaving 17 bases between. Using reference TRBV28 and TRBJ2-7 for the parts outside the CDR3, the full variable domain is DVKVTQSSRYLVKRTGEKVFLECVQDMDHENMFWYRQDPGLGLRLIYFSYDVKMKEKGDIPEGYSVSREKKERFSLILESASTNQTSMYLCASTPGVINSYEQYFGPGTRLTVT.

This clone occurred once. This chain links TRBV5-1 with TRBJ2-3; TRBD2 aligns across 15 bases. The CDR3 is 19 amino acids. The germline V gene encodes CDR1 SGHRS and CDR2 YFSETQ. V trimming: 0 bases; J trimming: 3 bases; junction bases outside the gene matches: 8. Written as DNA, the CDR3 is TGCGCCAGCAGCTTGGTCGGACTAGCGGGAGGGCCAAGTACAGATACGCAGTATTTT. Translated: CASSLVGLAGGPSTDTQYF.

The rearrangement links TRBV18 to TRBJ1-4; D might be TRBD1 (6 bases). Germline V gene data show CDR1 as KGHSH and CDR2 as LQKENI. Trimming shortened V by 6 bases and J by 8 bases, and 13 bases separated the two germline ends. CDR3 length: 13 amino acids. The CDR3 spells CASSQQGLEKLFF. The DNA of the CDR3 is TGTGCCAGCTCTCAACAGGGTTTGGAAAAACTGTTTTTT.

This chain links TRBV19 with TRBJ2-3, with 10 bases aligning to TRBD1. Germline trimming cut 8 bases from V and 4 bases from J; bases unmatched to any gene: 9. Germline V CDR1 and CDR2: LNHDA, SQIVND (reference sequence). The CDR3 is 15 residues long. The CDR3 region has the DNA TGTGCCAGTTCAGGACAGGGGGTGATCGCAGATACGCAGTATTTT. It is translated as CASSGQGVIADTQYF.

In nucleotides, the CDR3 is TGCGCCAGCAGCGGACAGGGGGATAATTCACCCCTCCACTTT. Protein: CASSGQGDNSPLHF. The chain carries TRBV5-1 and TRBJ1-6; 10 positions agree with TRBD1. CDR1 is SGHRS and CDR2 is YFSETQ in the germline V gene. This CDR3 comprises 14 residues. The ends lost 4 bases at V and 5 bases at J; junction bases unmatched: 0.

V is TRBV6-5 and J is TRBJ2-5; 9 bases agree with TRBD1. The CDR3 length is 14 residues. Germline V gene data show CDR1 as MNHEY and CDR2 as SVGAGI. V was clipped by 3 bases and J by 9 bases; unmatched bases: 8. The CDR3 spells CASSYGTGRMSQYF. The CDR3 DNA is TGTGCCAGCAGTTATGGGACAGGGCGGATGTCCCAGTACTTC.

The chain is built from TRBV10-3 and TRBJ1-3; D gene unclear. Trimming left V 3 bases short and J 5 bases short, with 14 bases between. The CDR3 has 15 residues. CDR1 is ENHRY and CDR2 is SYGVKD in the germline V gene. The CDR3 DNA is TGTGCCATCAGTGATCCCGTCGAGGAGCGAAACACCATATATTTT. Its translation: CAISDPVEERNTIYF.

This clone was seen only once. This sample includes further DNA sequences coding for the same CDR3. The V gene is TRBV7-2, the J gene TRBJ1-5; 9 bases fit TRBD1. V trimming: 3 bases; J trimming: 4 bases; junction bases outside the gene matches: 1. The CDR3 runs to 14 residues. Germline V gene data show CDR1 as SGHTA and CDR2 as FQGNSA. The CDR3 loop reads CASSFGTGNQPQHF. Written as DNA, the CDR3 is TGTGCCAGCAGCTTTGGGACAGGGAATCAGCCCCAGCATTTT.

The chain couples TRBV4-1 to TRBJ2-7; D is uncertain. The V end lost 2 bases, the J end lost 2 bases, and 13 bases lay between the germline ends. Looked up from germline, CDR1 is MGHRA and CDR2 is YSYEKL. This CDR3 has 15 residues. The CDR3 is CASSQRFAPPYEQYF. The CDR3 nucleotides read TGCGCCAGCAGCCAACGATTCGCGCCCCCCTACGAGCAGTACTTC.

V usage is TRBV5-1 and J usage is TRBJ1-3; perhaps TRBD1 as D (5 bases). The ends were cut back, 4 bases at V and 0 bases at J, with 14 bases in the middle. CDR1 SGHRS and CDR2 YFSETQ come from the germline V gene. This CDR3 region has 16 residues. CDR3 amino acids: CASSPSGGVSGNTIYF. In nucleotides, the CDR3 is TGCGCCAGCAGCCCTAGTGGGGGAGTCTCTGGAAACACCATATATTTT.

This chain joins TRBV18 and TRBJ2-2; 10 bases agree with TRBD1. Trimming took 2 bases from V and 5 from J; bases not matched to a gene: 5. Germline CDR1 is KGHSH and CDR2 is LQKENI. The CDR3 contains 16 residues. CDR3 sequence (DNA): TGTGCCAGCTCACCAAAGACAGGGGGCGATACCGGGGAGCTGTTTTTT. Protein product: CASSPKTGGDTGELFF.

The genes are TRBV27 and TRBJ2-1; possibly TRBD2 for D (6 bases). The CDR3 contains 14 residues. Per the germline V gene, CDR1 is MNHEY and CDR2 is SMNVEV (reference sequence). The V gene lost 1 base and the J gene lost 8 bases, with 12 bases spanning the gap. The CDR3 loop is CASSLFGRGHEQFF. DNA for the CDR3: TGTGCCAGCAGTTTATTCGGGAGAGGACATGAGCAGTTCTTC.

The chain couples TRBV6-6 to TRBJ1-1; D is perhaps TRBD1 (6 bases). V was pared by 4 bases and J by 4 bases, with 19 bases between. CDR1 and CDR2 (germline): MNHNY, SVGAGI (reference sequence). The CDR3 loop spans 16 amino acids. The CDR3 spells CASSSRTVARGTEAFF. The CDR3 DNA sequence: TGTGCCAGCAGTTCTCGGACAGTCGCCCGAGGCACTGAAGCTTTCTTT.

This chain links TRBV7-9 with TRBJ2-2, with 9 positions matching TRBD1. The ends lost 6 bases at V and 2 bases at J; junction bases unmatched: 4. Germline CDR1 SEHNR, CDR2 FQNEAQ (reference sequence). The CDR3 contains 15 residues. DNA for the CDR3: TGTGCCAGCAGAGTACAGGGGGCCAACACCGGGGAGCTGTTTTTT. Protein sequence: CASRVQGANTGELFF.

The chain employs TRBV9 and TRBJ2-3; 9 nucleotides match TRBD1. Trimming at V came to 4 bases and at J to 8 bases, leaving 8 bases not matched to a gene. The CDR3 consists of 14 residues. Per germline, CDR1 SGDLS and CDR2 YYNGEE. CDR3 region: CASSPRDRVGTQYF. The CDR3 nucleotides read TGTGCCAGCAGCCCCCGGGACAGGGTTGGTACGCAGTATTTT.